This TCR beta chain was observed in a study of cytomegalovirus exposure and HLA in healthy donors. Notes on the study in general: Among TCR beta chains of equal frequency, HLA-associated ones were more clonally expanded in a later analysis. In most subjects, TCR beta sequences reportedly gave accurate predictions of HLA-A and HLA-B alleles.

The study ran its PCR with 60 Vbeta and 13 Jbeta primers. Assay used: immunoSEQ multiplex PCR; TCRdb lists only in-frame clones, some missing. This sample has around 130,000 clones, with less than 85% found just once. The ends were cut back, 7 bases at V and 2 bases at J, with 21 bases in the middle. The CDR3 length is 17 residues. The germline gives CDR1 SNHLY, CDR2 FYNNEI. With respect to this clone: Its antigen is unknown.

Sequenced input: PBMCs. The chain joins TRBV2 to TRBJ1-5, with D possibly TRBD1 on 5 matching bases. This sequence originates from a woman aged 40 to 50 in good health and CMV-seropositive. The CDR3 reads CASTRRGQIIGNQPQHF. CDR3 nucleotide sequence: TGTGCCAGCACCCGAAGAGGACAAATAATCGGCAATCAGCCCCAGCATTTT.